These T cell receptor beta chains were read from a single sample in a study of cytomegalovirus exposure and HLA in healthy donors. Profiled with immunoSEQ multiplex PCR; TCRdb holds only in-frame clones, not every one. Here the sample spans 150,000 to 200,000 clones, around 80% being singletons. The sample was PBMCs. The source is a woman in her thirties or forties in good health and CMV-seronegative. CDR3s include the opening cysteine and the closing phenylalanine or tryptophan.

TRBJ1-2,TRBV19,CASSSRPGQGPNYGYTF
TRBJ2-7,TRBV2,CASSLLTSGGEQYF
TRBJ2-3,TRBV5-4,CASSLSSIDTQYF
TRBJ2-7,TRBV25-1,CASSGLVLAGDLYEQYF
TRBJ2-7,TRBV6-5,CASVRGYEQYF
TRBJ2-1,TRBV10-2,CASSGDVMDKFF
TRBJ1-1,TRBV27,CASSVDRGNEAFF
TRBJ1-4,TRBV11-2,CASSLQSFNEKLFF
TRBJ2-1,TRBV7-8,CASSLAQVGGTNYNEQFF
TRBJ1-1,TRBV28,CASRRDPGGEAFF
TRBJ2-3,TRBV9,CASSVAGRGGTDTQYF
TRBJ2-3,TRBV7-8,CASSLVQREITDTQYF
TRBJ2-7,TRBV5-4,CASSLGGGNSYEQYF
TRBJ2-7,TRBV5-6,CASSPPGGSSYEQYF
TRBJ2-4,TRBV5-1,CASSPDRALAKNIQYF
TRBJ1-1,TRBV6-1,CASSQLGGANTEAFF
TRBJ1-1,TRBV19,CASSMKGVGEAFF
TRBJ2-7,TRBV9,CASSPEAAYEQYF
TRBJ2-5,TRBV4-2,CASSQLAWGQETQYF
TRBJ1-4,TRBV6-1,CASSPGTGFEKLFF
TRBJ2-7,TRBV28,CASTSGTGPYEQYF
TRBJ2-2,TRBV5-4,CASSPGIINTGELFF
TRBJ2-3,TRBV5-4,CASSSGLVYEAQYF
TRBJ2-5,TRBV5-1,CASSQQTGDGETQYF
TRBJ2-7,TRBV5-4,CASSRTGGGYEQYF
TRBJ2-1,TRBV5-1,CASSLTGGQQFF
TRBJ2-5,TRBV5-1,CASSLEDRRSETQYF
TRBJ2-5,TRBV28,CASSLGLAGGREQYF
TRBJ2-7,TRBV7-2,CASSLYPLAGGEQYF
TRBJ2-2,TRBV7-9,CASSPGHINTGELFF
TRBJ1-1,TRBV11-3,CASSLVLGTEAFF
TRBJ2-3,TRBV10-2,CASSENGRQSDTQYF
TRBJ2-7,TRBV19,CASSITGEVGYEQYF